Following are 10 T cell receptor beta chains from one sample sequenced in a study of blood T cell repertoires in COVID-19. Clones were read by immunoSEQ multiplex PCR, and TCRdb kept only the in-frame ones, dropping some. The sample contains about 210,000 clones, roughly nine tenths of which appear only once. The material sequenced was peripheral blood. These TCRs come from a man in his forties with acute or convalescent COVID-19.

V gene TRBV19 combines with J gene TRBJ1-1, with 7 positions matching TRBD1. V trimming: 6 bases; J trimming: 2 bases; junction bases outside the gene matches: 9. The CDR3 has 15 amino acids. CDR1 is LNHDA and CDR2 is SQIVND in the germline V gene (reference sequence). CDR3 loop: CASRWGPGGNTEAFF. CDR3 bases: TGTGCCAGTAGATGGGGGCCAGGGGGTAACACTGAAGCTTTCTTT.

The chain combines TRBV7-8 with TRBJ2-2; 9 bases are a match to TRBD2. The CDR3 loop spans 19 amino acids. Trimming cost V 3 bases and J 4 bases; bases outside gene matches: 15. The germline CDR1 and CDR2 sequences are SGHVS and FQNEAQ. CDR3 DNA: TGTGCCAGCAGCTTCATGCCTGATTTAGCGGGGGCCGCCACCGGGGAGCTGTTTTTT. Its protein is CASSFMPDLAGAATGELFF.

The chain carries TRBV6-4 and TRBJ2-1, with TRBD2 identical over 16 bases. The CDR3 runs to 17 residues. CDR1 MRHNA and CDR2 SNTAGT come from the germline V gene. The ends lost 3 bases at V and 6 bases at J; junction bases unmatched: 5. The CDR3 loop reads CASSEGLAGGPGNEQFF. DNA for the CDR3: TGTGCCAGCAGTGAGGGACTAGCGGGAGGGCCCGGCAATGAGCAGTTCTTC.

The gene calls are TRBV9 and TRBJ1-4; 9 positions match TRBD1. Looked up from germline, CDR1 is SGDLS and CDR2 is YYNGEE. The CDR3 has 16 amino acids. With 4 bases clipped from V and 8 bases from J, the junction kept 12 bases outside the gene matches. CDR3 nucleotide sequence: TGTGCCAGCAGCCCAAGAGGGACAGGGTTACGGGAAAAACTGTTTTTT. It is translated as CASSPRGTGLREKLFF. Full variable domain (missing parts from reference TRBV9 and TRBJ1-4): DSGVTQTPKHLITATGQRVTLRCSPRSGDLSVYWYQQSLDQGLQFLIQYYNGEERAKGNILERFSAQQFPDLHSELNLSSLELGDSALYFCASSPRGTGLREKLFFGSGTQLSVL.

The chain recombines TRBV5-1 with TRBJ1-6; weak D call: TRBD1 (6 bases). In germline, CDR1 is SGHRS, CDR2 YFSETQ. This CDR3 region has 15 residues. Trimming removed 0 bases from V and 7 bases from J, with 11 bases in between. The CDR3 DNA follows: TGCGCCAGCAGCTTGGTCCCAGGGGCCAATTCACCCCTCCACTTT. Amino acids: CASSLVPGANSPLHF.

The chain recombines TRBV6-7 with TRBJ1-5; 7 nucleotides align to TRBD1. TRBV6-7 is annotated as an ORF whose role is uncertain. Losses at the gene ends were 5 bases for V and 7 bases for J; bases not matched to a gene: 11. This CDR3 has 15 amino acids. CDR3: CASSPQGEDKQPQHF. The CDR3 nucleotides are TGTGCCAGCAGTCCGCAGGGGGAGGACAAGCAGCCCCAGCATTTT.

The chain has TRBV15 and TRBJ2-1; D may be TRBD1 (6 bases). V was pared by 9 bases and J by 6 bases, with 15 bases between. The CDR3 sequence is 13 residues long. Germline assignment: CDR1 LNHNV and CDR2 YYDKDF (reference sequence). The CDR3 region has the DNA TGTGCCACGCCGGGACACCGCCCCAATGAGCAGTTCTTC. This translates into CATPGHRPNEQFF.

V usage is TRBV6-2 or TRBV6-3 and J usage is TRBJ2-6, with 11 bases lining up with TRBD1. The V gene end was trimmed by 5 bases and the J gene end by 3 bases; junction bases not matched to a gene: 15. From germline, CDR1 is MNHEY and CDR2 SVGEGT. This CDR3 is 20 amino acids long. CDR3 bases: TGTGCCAGCAGTGACACCCGGAGGACAGGGGGCGCGAGTGGGGCCAACGTCCTGACTTTC. Amino acid sequence: CASSDTRRTGGASGANVLTF.

V gene TRBV19 combines with J gene TRBJ1-1; 7 bases map to TRBD1. Germline V gene lookup returns CDR1 LNHDA and CDR2 SQIVND (reference sequence). The CDR3 contains 13 residues. After removal of 2 bases from V and 6 bases from J, the junction contained 3 bases not matched to a gene. The CDR3 DNA is TGTGCCAGTAGTATAACAGGGGTAGCTGAAGCTTTCTTT. As protein: CASSITGVAEAFF. Based on the CDR3 plus reference TRBV19 and TRBJ1-1, the full variable domain is DGGITQSPKYLFRKEGQNVTLSCEQNLNHDAMYWYRQDPGQGLRLIYYSQIVNDFQKGDIAEGYSVSREKKESFPLTVTSAQKNPTAFYLCASSITGVAEAFFGQGTRLTVV.

The chain uses TRBV3-1 (or the pseudogene TRBV3-2) and TRBJ1-6, with a possible D match to TRBD1 (6 bases). With 3 bases removed from V and 9 bases from J, the gap between germline ends came to 15 bases. The CDR3 length is 15 residues. Germline V gene lookup returns CDR1 LGHDT and CDR2 YNNKEL (reference sequence). CDR3 bases: TGTGCCAGCAGCCAGAGCGGACAGAGTACTTCACCCCTCCACTTT. Amino acids: CASSQSGQSTSPLHF.